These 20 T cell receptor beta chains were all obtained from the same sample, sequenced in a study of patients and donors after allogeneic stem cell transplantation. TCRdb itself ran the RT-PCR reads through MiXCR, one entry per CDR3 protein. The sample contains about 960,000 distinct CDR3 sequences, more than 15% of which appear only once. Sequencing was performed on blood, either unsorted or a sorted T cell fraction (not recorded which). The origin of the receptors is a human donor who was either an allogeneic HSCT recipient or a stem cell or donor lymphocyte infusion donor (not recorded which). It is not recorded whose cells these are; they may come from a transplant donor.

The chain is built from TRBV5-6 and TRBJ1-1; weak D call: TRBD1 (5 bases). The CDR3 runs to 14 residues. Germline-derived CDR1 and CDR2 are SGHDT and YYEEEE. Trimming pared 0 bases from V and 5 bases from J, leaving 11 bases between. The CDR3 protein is CASSLGAGRTEAFF. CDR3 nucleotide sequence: TGTGCCAGCAGCTTGGGGGCAGGGAGAACTGAAGCTTTCTTT.

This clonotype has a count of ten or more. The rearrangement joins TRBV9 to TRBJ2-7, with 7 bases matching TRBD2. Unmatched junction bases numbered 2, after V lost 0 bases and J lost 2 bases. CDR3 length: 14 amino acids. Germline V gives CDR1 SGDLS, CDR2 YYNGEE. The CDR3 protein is CASSVGGGTYEQYF. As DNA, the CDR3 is TGTGCCAGCAGCGTAGGGGGGGGGACCTACGAGCAGTACTTC.

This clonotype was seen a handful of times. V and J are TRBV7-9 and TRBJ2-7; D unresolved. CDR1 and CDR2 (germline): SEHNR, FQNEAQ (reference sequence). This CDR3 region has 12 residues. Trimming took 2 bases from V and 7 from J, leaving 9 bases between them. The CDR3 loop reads CASSLLWDEQYF. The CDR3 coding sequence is TGTGCCAGCAGCTTATTGTGGGATGAGCAGTACTTC.

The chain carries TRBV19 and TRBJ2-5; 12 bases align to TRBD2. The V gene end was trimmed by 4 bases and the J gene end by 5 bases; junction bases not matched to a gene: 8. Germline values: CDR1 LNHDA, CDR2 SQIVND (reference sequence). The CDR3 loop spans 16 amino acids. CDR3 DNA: TGTGCCAGTAGTACTAGCGGGAGGGTAGGTGCGGAGACCCAGTACTTC. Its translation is CASSTSGRVGAETQYF.

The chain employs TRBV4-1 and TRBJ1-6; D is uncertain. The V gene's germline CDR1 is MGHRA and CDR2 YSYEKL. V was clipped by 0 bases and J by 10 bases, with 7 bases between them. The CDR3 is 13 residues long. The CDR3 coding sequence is TGCGCCAGCAGCCAAGACGTGGCCTCACCCCTCCACTTT. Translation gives CASSQDVASPLHF.

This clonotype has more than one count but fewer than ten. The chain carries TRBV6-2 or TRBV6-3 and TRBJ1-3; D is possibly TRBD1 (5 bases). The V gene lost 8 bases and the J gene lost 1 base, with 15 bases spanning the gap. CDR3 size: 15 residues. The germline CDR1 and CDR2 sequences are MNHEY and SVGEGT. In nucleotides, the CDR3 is TGTGCCAGCGGGCCAAACAAGGGGTCTGGAAACACCATATATTTT. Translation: CASGPNKGSGNTIYF.

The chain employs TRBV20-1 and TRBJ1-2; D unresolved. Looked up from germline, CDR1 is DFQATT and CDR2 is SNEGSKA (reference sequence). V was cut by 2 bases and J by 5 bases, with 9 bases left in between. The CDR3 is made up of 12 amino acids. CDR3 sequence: CSARKLDYGYTF. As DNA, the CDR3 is TGCAGTGCTAGAAAACTTGATTATGGCTACACCTTC.

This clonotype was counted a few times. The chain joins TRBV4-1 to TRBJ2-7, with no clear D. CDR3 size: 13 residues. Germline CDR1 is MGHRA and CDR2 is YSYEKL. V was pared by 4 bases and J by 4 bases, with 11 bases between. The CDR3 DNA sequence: TGCGCCAGCAGCCCCATTAACTCGTACGAGCAGTACTTC. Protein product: CASSPINSYEQYF.

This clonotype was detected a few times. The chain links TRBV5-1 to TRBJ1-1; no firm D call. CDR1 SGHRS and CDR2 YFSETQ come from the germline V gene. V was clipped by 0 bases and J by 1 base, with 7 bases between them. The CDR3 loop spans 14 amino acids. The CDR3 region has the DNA TGCGCCAGCAGCTTGGATGCAGCGAACACTGAAGCTTTCTTT. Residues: CASSLDAANTEAFF.

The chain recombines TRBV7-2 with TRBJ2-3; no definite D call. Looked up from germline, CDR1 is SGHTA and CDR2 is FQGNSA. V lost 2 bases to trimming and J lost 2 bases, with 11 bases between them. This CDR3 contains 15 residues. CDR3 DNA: TGTGCCAGCAGCTTAATGACCAGAGTCACAGATACGCAGTATTTT. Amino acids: CASSLMTRVTDTQYF.

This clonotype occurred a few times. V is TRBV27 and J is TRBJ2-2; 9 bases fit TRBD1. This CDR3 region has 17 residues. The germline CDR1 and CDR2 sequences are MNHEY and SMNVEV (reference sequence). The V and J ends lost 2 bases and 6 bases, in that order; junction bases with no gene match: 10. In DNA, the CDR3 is TGTGCCAGCAGTTTACTACAGGGGGCCACCATACCCGGGGAGCTGTTTTTT. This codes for CASSLLQGATIPGELFF.

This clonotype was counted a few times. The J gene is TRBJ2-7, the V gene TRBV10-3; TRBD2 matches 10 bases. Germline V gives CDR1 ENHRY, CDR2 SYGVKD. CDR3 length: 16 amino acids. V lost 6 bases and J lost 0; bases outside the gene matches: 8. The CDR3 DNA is TGTGCCATCAGCGGGACTAGCGCAGACGCCTCCTACGAGCAGTACTTC. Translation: CAISGTSADASYEQYF.

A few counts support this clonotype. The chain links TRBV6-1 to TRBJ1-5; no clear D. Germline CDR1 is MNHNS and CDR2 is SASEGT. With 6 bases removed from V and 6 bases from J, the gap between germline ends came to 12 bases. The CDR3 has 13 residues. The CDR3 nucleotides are TGTGCCAGCAGGTCAAACGTAGGTCAGCCCCAGCATTTT. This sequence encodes CASRSNVGQPQHF.

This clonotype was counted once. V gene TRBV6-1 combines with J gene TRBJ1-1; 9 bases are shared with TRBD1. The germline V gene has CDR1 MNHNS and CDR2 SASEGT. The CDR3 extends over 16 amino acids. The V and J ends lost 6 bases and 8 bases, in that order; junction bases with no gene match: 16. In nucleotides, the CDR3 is TGTGCCAGCAGGCGAGGTGGATCGGGACAGGGACCCGAAGCTTTCTTT. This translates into CASRRGGSGQGPEAFF.

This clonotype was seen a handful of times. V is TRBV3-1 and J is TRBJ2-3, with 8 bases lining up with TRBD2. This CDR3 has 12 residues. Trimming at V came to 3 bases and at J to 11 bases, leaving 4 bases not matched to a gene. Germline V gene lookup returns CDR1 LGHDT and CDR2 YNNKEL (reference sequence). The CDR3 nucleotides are TGTGCCAGCAGCCATGGGACTAGAGGGCAGTATTTT. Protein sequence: CASSHGTRGQYF.

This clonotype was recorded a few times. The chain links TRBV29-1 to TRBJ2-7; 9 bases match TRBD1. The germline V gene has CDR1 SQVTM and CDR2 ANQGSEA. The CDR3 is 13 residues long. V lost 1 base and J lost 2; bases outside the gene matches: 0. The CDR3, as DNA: TGCAGCGTTGAAGGACAGGGGGCCTACGAGCAGTACTTC. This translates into CSVEGQGAYEQYF.

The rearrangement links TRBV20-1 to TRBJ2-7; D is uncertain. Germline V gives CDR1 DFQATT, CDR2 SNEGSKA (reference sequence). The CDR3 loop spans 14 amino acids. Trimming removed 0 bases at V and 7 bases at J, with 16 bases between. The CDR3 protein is CSAREVNAPFEQYF. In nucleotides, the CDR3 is TGCAGTGCTAGAGAAGTGAACGCCCCCTTTGAGCAGTACTTC.

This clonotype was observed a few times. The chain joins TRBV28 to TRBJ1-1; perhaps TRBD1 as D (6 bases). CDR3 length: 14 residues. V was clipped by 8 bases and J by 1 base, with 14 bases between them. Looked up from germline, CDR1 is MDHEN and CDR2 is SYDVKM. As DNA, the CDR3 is TGTGCCAGCGACCGAGACAGGAAGAACACTGAAGCTTTCTTT. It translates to CASDRDRKNTEAFF. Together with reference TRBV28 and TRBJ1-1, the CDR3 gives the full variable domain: DVKVTQSSRYLVKRTGEKVFLECVQDMDHENMFWYRQDPGLGLRLIYFSYDVKMKEKGDIPEGYSVSREKKERFSLILESASTNQTSMYLCASDRDRKNTEAFFGQGTRLTVV.

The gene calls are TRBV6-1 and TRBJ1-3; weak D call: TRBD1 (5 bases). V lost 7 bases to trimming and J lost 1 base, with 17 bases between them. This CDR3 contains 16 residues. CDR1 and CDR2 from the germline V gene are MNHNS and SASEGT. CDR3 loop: CASTAGGLKSGNTIYF. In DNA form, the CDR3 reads TGTGCCAGCACTGCGGGGGGGTTGAAATCTGGAAACACCATATATTTT.

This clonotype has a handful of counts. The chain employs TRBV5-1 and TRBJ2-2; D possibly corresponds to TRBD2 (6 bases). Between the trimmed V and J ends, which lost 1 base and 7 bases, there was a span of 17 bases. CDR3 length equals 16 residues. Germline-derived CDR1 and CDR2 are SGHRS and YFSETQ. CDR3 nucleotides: TGCGCCAGCAGCTTGTTCGGGACTGGCCAGGTCGGGGAGCTGTTTTTT. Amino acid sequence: CASSLFGTGQVGELFF. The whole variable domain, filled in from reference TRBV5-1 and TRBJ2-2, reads KAGVTQTPRYLIKTRGQQVTLSCSPISGHRSVSWYQQTPGQGLQFLFEYFSETQRNKGNFPGRFSGRQFSNSRSEMNVSTLELGDSALYLCASSLFGTGQVGELFFGEGSRLTVL.